This entry is about one T cell receptor beta chain. Original processing notes: It was from reference gene primer amplification that nucleated cell counts were estimated. Libraries were prepared by immunoSEQ multiplex PCR; TCRdb keeps only in-frame clonotypes and omits some of them. V, J and clone size were drawn from that table, and D and trimming were deduced from the DNA. The sample contains under 300,000 clones, nearly 90% of which appear only once. Enrollment of patients from Seattle took place during active infection, with longitudinal follow-up. This record belongs to a study of blood T cell repertoires in COVID-19. The overall study: The analysed material was cDNA or gDNA that came from T cells, B-cell-depleted T cells, or PBMCs.

The sequencing input was peripheral blood. This clonotype originated in a woman aged 55-70 years with COVID-19, enrolled during active disease.

The CDR3 DNA reads TGTGCCAGTAGTATTAATAGGGGAGGGGCCGGGGAGCTGTTTTTT. It translates to CASSINRGGAGELFF. This chain joins TRBV19 and TRBJ2-2, with 7 bases lining up with TRBD2. CDR1 and CDR2 (germline): LNHDA, SQIVND (reference sequence). The CDR3 is 15 amino acids. After removal of 3 bases from V and 6 bases from J, the junction contained 7 bases not matched to a gene. The full variable domain, its missing parts supplied by reference TRBV19 and TRBJ2-2, is DGGITQSPKYLFRKEGQNVTLSCEQNLNHDAMYWYRQDPGQGLRLIYYSQIVNDFQKGDIAEGYSVSREKKESFPLTVTSAQKNPTAFYLCASSINRGGAGELFFGEGSRLTVL.